Shown below are 11 T cell receptor beta chains from a single sample sequenced in a study of shared clonotypes between healthy human individuals. The data were produced by immunoSEQ multiplex PCR, yet TCRdb's version contains in-frame clones alone and is incomplete. This table holds about 2.3 million clones, about 90% found once. Source material: naive CD4+ T cells from PBMCs. As for subset: CD45RA+ positively selected. The receptors were sampled from a man aged 18 to 30 in good health. Some clones in this sample may be carry-over from other donors' samples.

To note about this clone: This same CDR3 is encoded by further DNA sequences in the sample. The V call is TRBV20-1, the J call TRBJ2-5, with D uncertain. Germline CDR1 is DFQATT and CDR2 is SNEGSKA (reference sequence). Trimming pared 2 bases from V and 2 bases from J, leaving 3 bases between. The CDR3 runs to 11 residues. The CDR3 spells CSARTQETQYF. The DNA for the CDR3 is TGCAGTGCTAGAACGCAAGAGACCCAGTACTTC.

J is TRBJ2-3 and V is TRBV6-5; 10 positions match TRBD2. The J segment lost 0 bases and the V segment lost 2 bases, leaving 2 bases of the junction unmatched. There are 16 residues in the CDR3. In germline, CDR1 is MNHEY, CDR2 SVGAGI. In DNA, the CDR3 is TGTGCCAGCAGTTACGGACTAGCGGTTAGCACAGATACGCAGTATTTT. Amino acids: CASSYGLAVSTDTQYF.

The chain employs TRBV6-5 and TRBJ2-3, with no clear D. The V end was cut by 6 bases, the J end by 2 bases, with 12 bases between. The CDR3 consists of 14 residues. Germline V lookup: CDR1 MNHEY, CDR2 SVGAGI. CDR3 sequence: CASRWGRDTDTQYF. CDR3 in DNA: TGTGCCAGCAGGTGGGGTAGAGACACAGATACGCAGTATTTT.

This sequence joins TRBV30 and TRBJ2-5, with D possibly TRBD2 on 5 matching bases. The length of the CDR3 is 13 residues. Trimming removed 0 bases from V and 9 bases from J, with 14 bases in between. Looked up from germline, CDR1 is GTSNPN and CDR2 is SVGIG (reference sequence). The CDR3 loop reads CAWSVLSGIAQYF. The CDR3 DNA is TGTGCCTGGAGTGTACTTTCGGGAATAGCCCAGTACTTC.

The CDR3 coding sequence is TGTGCCAGCAGTGTGATGGTGCGGGACTCCGCCTACGAGCAGTACTTC. Its translation: CASSVMVRDSAYEQYF. The genes are TRBV6-1 and TRBJ2-7; D might be TRBD2 (6 bases). CDR3 length equals 16 residues. V shed 4 bases and J shed 2 bases, with 18 bases lying between them. From germline, CDR1 is MNHNS and CDR2 SASEGT.

The rearrangement links TRBV9 to TRBJ2-1; D is tentatively TRBD1 or TRBD2 (6 bases each). Germline CDR1 and CDR2: SGDLS and YYNGEE. V lost 0 bases and J 15 bases, leaving 16 bases between the germline ends. The CDR3 is 13 residues long. The CDR3 DNA reads TGTGCCAGCAGCGTAGACCCTTCGGGGGCCCGGTTCTTC. Translated: CASSVDPSGARFF.

This chain joins TRBV5-1 and TRBJ2-1, with D perhaps matching TRBD1 (6 bases). The length of the CDR3 is 15 residues. The germline gives CDR1 SGHRS, CDR2 YFSETQ. Deletions cut 4 bases from V and 1 base from J, with 12 bases between. The CDR3 DNA sequence: TGCGCCAGCAGCCCCAGGGGTCAATCCTACAATGAGCAGTTCTTC. This translates into CASSPRGQSYNEQFF. Supplemented by reference TRBV5-1 and TRBJ2-1, the full variable domain reads KAGVTQTPRYLIKTRGQQVTLSCSPISGHRSVSWYQQTPGQGLQFLFEYFSETQRNKGNFPGRFSGRQFSNSRSEMNVSTLELGDSALYLCASSPRGQSYNEQFFGPGTRLTVL.

The V gene is TRBV7-2, the J gene TRBJ2-1; 9 positions agree with TRBD2. Trimming took 5 bases from V and 2 from J; bases not matched to a gene: 4. CDR3 length: 15 amino acids. CDR1 and CDR2 (germline): SGHTA, FQGNSA. As DNA, the CDR3 is TGTGCCAGCAGCCCATCTAGCGGGACCTACAATGAGCAGTTCTTC. Amino acids: CASSPSSGTYNEQFF.

This clone was found once. J is TRBJ2-1 and V is TRBV30; D may be TRBD1 or TRBD2 (5 bases each). CDR1 is GTSNPN and CDR2 is SVGIG in the germline V gene (reference sequence). CDR3 length: 13 amino acids. With 1 base removed from V and 5 bases from J, the gap between germline ends came to 9 bases. CDR3 residues: CAWSAGPNNEQFF. CDR3 DNA: TGTGCCTGGAGTGCGGGGCCTAACAATGAGCAGTTCTTC.

The V call is TRBV19, the J call TRBJ2-2; 7 nucleotides line up with TRBD1. Germline CDR1 reads LNHDA; CDR2 reads SQIVND (reference sequence). The CDR3 contains 16 residues. V was clipped by 10 bases and J by 0 bases; unmatched bases: 11. CDR3: CATKNRQGSNTGELFF. The CDR3 coding sequence is TGTGCCACCAAGAACCGACAGGGTTCGAACACCGGGGAGCTGTTTTTT.

The chain recombines TRBV9 with TRBJ2-5; tentatively, D is TRBD2 (6 bases). Trimming took 0 bases from V and 4 from J, leaving 13 bases between them. The germline V gene has CDR1 SGDLS and CDR2 YYNGEE. This CDR3 has 15 residues. The CDR3 bases are TGTGCCAGCAGCGTAGTGGACTCGGGGGTAGAGACCCAGTACTTC. It translates to CASSVVDSGVETQYF.